This TCR beta chain comes out of a study of blood T cell repertoires in COVID-19. Libraries were prepared by immunoSEQ multiplex PCR; TCRdb keeps only in-frame clonotypes and omits some of them. Of nearly 350,000 clones listed, more than 75% were seen once; the top ten hold 0.9% to 1.2%. Ages ranged from about 18 to 89 years, with residence in about 23 US areas. For recovered donors of Cohort 3, there were two negative PCRs, clearance, or symptom resolution. The CDR3 length is 14 residues. V lost 6 bases to trimming and J lost 6 bases, with 14 bases between them. CDR1 is SNHLY, CDR2 FYNNEI, per germline.

The sequence came from a woman aged 25 to 39 who had recovered from COVID-19. The chain has TRBV2 and TRBJ2-2, with D possibly being TRBD1 (6 bases). Sequenced sample: PBMCs or T cells enriched from blood (not recorded which). Here the CDR3 DNA reads TGTGCCAGCAGCGACCCCGGACAGCCCGGGGAGCTGTTTTTT. Its protein is CASSDPGQPGELFF.